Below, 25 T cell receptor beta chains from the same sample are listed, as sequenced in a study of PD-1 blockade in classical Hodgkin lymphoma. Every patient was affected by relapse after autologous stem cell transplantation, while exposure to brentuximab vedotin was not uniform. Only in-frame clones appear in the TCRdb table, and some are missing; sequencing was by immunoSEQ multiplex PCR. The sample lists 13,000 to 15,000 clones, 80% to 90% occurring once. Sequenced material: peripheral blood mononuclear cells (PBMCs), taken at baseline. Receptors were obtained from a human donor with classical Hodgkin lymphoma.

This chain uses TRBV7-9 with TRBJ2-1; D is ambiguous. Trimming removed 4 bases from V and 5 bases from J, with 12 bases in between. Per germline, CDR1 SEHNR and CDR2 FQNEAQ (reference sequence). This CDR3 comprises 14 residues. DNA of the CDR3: TGTGCCAGCAGCTCCTATGGGATGGACAATGAGCAGTTCTTC. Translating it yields CASSSYGMDNEQFF.

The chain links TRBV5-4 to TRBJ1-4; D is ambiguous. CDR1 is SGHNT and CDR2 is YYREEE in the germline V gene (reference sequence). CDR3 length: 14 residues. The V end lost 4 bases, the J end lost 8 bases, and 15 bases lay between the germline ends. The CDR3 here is CASSQDFEREKLFF. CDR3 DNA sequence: TGTGCCAGCAGCCAGGACTTCGAGAGGGAAAAACTGTTTTTT.

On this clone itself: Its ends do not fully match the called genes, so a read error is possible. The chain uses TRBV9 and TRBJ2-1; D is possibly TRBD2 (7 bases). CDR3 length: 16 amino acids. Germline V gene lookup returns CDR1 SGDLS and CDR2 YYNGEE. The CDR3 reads CARSAGGGARGNEQFF. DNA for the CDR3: TGTGCCCGCAGCGCAGGAGGGGGGGCGCGGGGCAATGAGCAGTTCTTC.

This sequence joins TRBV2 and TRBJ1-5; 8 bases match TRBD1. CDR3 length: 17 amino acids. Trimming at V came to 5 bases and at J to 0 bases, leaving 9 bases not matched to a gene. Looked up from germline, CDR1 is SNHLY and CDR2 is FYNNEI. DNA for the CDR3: TGTGCCAGCAGTTCCGGGACAGGACATTATAGCAATCAGCCCCAGCATTTT. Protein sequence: CASSSGTGHYSNQPQHF.

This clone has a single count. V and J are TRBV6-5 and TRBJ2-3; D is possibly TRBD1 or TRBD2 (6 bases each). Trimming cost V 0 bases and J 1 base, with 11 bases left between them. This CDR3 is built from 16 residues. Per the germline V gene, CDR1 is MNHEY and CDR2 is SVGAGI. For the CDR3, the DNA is TGTGCCAGCAGTTACTCCCGGGGGCCGGGCACAGATACGCAGTATTTT. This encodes CASSYSRGPGTDTQYF.

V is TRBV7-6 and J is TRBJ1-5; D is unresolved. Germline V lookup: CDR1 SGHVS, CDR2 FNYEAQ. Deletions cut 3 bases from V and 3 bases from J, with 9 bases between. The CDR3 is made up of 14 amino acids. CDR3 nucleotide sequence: TGTGCCAGCAGCTTCGAGGCTGACAATCAGCCCCAGCATTTT. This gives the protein CASSFEADNQPQHF.

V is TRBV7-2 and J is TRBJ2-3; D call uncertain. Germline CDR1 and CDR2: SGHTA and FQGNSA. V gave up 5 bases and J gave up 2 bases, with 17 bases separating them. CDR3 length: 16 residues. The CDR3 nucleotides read TGTGCCAGCAGCCCTACAGATGCTTTCCCCACAGATACGCAGTATTTT. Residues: CASSPTDAFPTDTQYF. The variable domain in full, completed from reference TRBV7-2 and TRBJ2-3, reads GAGVSQSPSNKVTEKGKDVELRCDPISGHTALYWYRQSLGQGLEFLIYFQGNSAPDKSGLPSDRFSAERTGGSVSTLTIQRTQQEDSAVYLCASSPTDAFPTDTQYFGPGTRLTVL.

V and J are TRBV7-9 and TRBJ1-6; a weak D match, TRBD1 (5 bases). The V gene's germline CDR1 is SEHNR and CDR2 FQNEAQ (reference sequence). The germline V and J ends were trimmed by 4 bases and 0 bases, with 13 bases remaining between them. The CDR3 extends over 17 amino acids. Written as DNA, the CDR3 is TGTGCCAGCAGCTACGGGACGGCCCTCTCCTATAATTCACCCCTCCACTTT. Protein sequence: CASSYGTALSYNSPLHF.

The CDR3 region is CAIRLRTGGGEQYF. CDR3 sequence (DNA): TGTGCCATCAGGCTAAGGACAGGGGGCGGCGAGCAGTACTTC. V gene TRBV10-3 combines with J gene TRBJ2-7, with 11 bases lining up with TRBD1. This CDR3 has 14 residues. The germline V gene has CDR1 ENHRY and CDR2 SYGVKD. J gave up 6 bases and V 6 bases, and 7 bases lay outside the gene matches.

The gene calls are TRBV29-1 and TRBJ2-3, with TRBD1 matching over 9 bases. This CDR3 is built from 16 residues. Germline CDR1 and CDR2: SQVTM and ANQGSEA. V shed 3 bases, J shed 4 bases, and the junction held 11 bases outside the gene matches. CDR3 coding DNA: TGCAGCGTTGATGGTGGGACAGGGCCGATGGCAGATACGCAGTATTTT. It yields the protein CSVDGGTGPMADTQYF.

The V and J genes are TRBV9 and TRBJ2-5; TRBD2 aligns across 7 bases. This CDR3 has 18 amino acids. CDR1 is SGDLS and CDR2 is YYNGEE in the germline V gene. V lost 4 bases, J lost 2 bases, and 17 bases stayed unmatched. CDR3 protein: CASSQHGRRDSAQETQYF. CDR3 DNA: TGTGCCAGCAGCCAACACGGGAGGAGAGATTCGGCACAAGAGACCCAGTACTTC.

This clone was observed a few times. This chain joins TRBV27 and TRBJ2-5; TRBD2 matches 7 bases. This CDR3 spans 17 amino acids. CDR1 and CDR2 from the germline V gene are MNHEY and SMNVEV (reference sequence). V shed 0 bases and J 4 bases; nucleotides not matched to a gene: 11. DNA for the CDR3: TGTGCCAGCAGTTTATCGGGGGGGGGAAGCCTCCGAGAGACCCAGTACTTC. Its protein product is CASSLSGGGSLRETQYF.

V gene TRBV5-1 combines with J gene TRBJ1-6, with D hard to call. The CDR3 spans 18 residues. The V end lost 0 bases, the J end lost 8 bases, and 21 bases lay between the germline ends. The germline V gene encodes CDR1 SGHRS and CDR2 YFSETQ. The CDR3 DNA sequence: TGCGCCAGCAGCTTGGAACCCTCGATTATCGCATCTTATTCACCCCTCCACTTT. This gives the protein CASSLEPSIIASYSPLHF. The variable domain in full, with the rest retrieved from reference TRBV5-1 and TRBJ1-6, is KAGVTQTPRYLIKTRGQQVTLSCSPISGHRSVSWYQQTPGQGLQFLFEYFSETQRNKGNFPGRFSGRQFSNSRSEMNVSTLELGDSALYLCASSLEPSIIASYSPLHFGNGTRLTVT.

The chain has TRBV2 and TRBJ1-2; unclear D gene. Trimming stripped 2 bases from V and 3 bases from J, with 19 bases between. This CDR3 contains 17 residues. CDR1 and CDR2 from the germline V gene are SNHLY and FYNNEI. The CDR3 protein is CASSEINSLVPYYGYTF. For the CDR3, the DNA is TGTGCCAGCAGTGAAATTAACAGTCTCGTCCCATACTATGGCTACACCTTC. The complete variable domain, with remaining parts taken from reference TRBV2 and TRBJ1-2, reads EPEVTQTPSHQVTQMGQEVILRCVPISNHLYFYWYRQILGQKVEFLVSFYNNEISEKSEIFDDQFSVERPDGSNFTLKIRSTKLEDSAMYFCASSEINSLVPYYGYTFGSGTRLTVV.

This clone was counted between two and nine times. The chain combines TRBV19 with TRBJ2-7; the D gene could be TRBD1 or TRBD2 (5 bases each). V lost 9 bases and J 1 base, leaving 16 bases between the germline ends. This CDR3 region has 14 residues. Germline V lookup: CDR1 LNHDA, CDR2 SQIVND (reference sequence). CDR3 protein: CASNRGGGSYEQYF. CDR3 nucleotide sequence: TGTGCCAGCAATCGGGGTGGGGGATCCTACGAGCAGTACTTC.

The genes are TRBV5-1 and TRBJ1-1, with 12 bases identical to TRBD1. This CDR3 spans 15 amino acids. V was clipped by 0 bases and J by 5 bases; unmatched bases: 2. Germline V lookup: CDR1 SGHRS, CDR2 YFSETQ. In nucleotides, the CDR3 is TGCGCCAGCAGCTTGGGGGACAGGGGGCGAACTGAAGCTTTCTTT. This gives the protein CASSLGDRGRTEAFF.

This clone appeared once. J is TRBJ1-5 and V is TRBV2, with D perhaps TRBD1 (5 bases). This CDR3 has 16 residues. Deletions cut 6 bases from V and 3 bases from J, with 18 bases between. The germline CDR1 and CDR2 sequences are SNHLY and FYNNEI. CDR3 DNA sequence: TGTGCCAGCAGCATCCGACAGACCCGCTTCAATCAGCCCCAGCATTTT. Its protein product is CASSIRQTRFNQPQHF.

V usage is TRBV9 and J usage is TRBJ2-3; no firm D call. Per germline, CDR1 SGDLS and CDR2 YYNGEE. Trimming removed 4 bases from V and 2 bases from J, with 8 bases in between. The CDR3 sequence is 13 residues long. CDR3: CASSLRNTDTQYF. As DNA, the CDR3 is TGTGCCAGCAGCCTCCGGAACACAGATACGCAGTATTTT.

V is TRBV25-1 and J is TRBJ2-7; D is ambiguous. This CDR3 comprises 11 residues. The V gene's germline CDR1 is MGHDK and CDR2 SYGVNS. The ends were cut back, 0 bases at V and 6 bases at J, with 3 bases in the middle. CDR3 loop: CASSEYGEQYF. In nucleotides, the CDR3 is TGTGCCAGCAGTGAATACGGCGAGCAGTACTTC.

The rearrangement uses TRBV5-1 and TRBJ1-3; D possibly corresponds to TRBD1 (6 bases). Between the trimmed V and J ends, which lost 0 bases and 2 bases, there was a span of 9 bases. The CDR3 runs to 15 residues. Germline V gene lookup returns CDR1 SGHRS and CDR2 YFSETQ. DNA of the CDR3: TGCGCCAGCAGCTTGGTAGCAGGGGCTGGAAACACCATATATTTT. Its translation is CASSLVAGAGNTIYF.

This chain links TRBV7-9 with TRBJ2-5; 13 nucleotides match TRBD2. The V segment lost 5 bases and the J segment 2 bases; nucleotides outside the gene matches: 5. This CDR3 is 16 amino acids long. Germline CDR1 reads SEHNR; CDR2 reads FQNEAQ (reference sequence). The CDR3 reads CASSQMGLAGQETQYF. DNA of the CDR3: TGTGCCAGCAGCCAAATGGGACTAGCGGGGCAAGAGACCCAGTACTTC.

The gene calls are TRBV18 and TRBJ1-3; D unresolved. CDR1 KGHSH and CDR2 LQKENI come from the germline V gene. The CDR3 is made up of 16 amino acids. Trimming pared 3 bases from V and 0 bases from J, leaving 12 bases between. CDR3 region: CASSPGPPRSGNTIYF. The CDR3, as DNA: TGTGCCAGCTCACCTGGACCACCCCGCTCTGGAAACACCATATATTTT.

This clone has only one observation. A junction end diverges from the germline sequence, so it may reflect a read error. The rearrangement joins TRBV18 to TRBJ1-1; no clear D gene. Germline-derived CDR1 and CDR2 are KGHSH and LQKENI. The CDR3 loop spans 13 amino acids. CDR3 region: CASSLGENAEAFF. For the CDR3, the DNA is TGTGCCAGCTCACTCGGGGAGAACGCTGAAGCTTTCTTT. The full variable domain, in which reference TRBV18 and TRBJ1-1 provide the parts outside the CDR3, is NAGVMQNPRHLVRRRGQEARLRCSPMKGHSHVYWYRQLPEEGLKFMVYLQKENIIDESGMPKERFSAEFPKEGPSILRIQQVVRGDSAAYFCASSLGENAEAFFGQGTRLTVV.

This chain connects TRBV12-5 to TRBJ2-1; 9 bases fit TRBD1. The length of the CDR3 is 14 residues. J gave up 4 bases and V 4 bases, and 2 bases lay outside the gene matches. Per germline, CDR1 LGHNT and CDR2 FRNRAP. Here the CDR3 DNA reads TGTGCTAGTGGTTCGGGACAGGGTTACAATGAGCAGTTCTTC. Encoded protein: CASGSGQGYNEQFF. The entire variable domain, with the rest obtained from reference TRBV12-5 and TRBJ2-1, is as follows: DARVTQTPRHKVTEMGQEVTMRCQPILGHNTVFWYRQTMMQGLELLAYFRNRAPLDDSGMPKDRFSAEMPDATLATLKIQPSEPRDSAVYFCASGSGQGYNEQFFGPGTRLTVL.

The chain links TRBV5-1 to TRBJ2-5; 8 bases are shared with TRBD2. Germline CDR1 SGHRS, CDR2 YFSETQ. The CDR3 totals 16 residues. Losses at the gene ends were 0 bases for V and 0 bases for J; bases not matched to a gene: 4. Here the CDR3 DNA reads TGCGCCAGCAGCTTGGAGGGACTAGGGTACCAAGAGACCCAGTACTTC. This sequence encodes CASSLEGLGYQETQYF.